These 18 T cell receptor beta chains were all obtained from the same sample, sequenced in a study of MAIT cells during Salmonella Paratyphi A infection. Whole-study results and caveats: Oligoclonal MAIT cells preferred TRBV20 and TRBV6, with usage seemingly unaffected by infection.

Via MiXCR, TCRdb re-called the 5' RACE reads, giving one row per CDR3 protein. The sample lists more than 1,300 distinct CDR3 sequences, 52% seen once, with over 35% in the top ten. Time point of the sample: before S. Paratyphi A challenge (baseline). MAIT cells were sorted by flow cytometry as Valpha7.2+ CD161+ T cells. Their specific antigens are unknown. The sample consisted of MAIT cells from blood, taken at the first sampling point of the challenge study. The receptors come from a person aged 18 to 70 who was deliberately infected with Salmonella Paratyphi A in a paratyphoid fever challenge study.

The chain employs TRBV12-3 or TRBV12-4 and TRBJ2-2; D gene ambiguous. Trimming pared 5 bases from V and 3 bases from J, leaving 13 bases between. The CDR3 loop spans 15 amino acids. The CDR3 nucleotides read TGTGCCAGCAGTCCTGGGGAAAGGGACACCGGGGAGCTGTTTTTT. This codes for CASSPGERDTGELFF.

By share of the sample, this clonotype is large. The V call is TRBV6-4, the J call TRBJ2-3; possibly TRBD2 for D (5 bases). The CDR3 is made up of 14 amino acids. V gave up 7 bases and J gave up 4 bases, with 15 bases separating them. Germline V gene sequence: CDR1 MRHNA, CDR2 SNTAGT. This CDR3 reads CASTPSPGSDTQYF. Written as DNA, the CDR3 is TGTGCCAGCACGCCCTCCCCGGGATCAGATACGCAGTATTTT.

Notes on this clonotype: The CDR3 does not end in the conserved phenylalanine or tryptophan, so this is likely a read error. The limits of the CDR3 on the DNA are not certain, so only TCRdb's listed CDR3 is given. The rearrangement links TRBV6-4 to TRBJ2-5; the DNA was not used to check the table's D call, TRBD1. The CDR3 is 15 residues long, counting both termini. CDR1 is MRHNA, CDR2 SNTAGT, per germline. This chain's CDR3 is CASSAGTGQEEKKEG.

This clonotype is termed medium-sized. The CDR3, as DNA: TGCGCCAGCAGCCAAGATGCGGGCTCTGGGGCCAACGTCCTGACTTTC. This codes for CASSQDAGSGANVLTF. The gene calls are TRBV4-3 and TRBJ2-6, with D tentatively TRBD2 (5 bases). With 0 bases removed from V and 0 bases from J, the gap between germline ends came to 6 bases. The V gene's germline CDR1 is LGHNA and CDR2 YSLEER. CDR3 length: 16 residues.

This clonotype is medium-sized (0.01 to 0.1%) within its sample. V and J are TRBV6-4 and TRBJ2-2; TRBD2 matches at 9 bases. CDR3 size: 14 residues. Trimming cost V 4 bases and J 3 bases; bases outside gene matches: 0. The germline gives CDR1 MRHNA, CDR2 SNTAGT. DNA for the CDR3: TGTGCCAGCAGTGCTAGCGGGGACACCGGGGAGCTGTTTTTT. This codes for CASSASGDTGELFF.

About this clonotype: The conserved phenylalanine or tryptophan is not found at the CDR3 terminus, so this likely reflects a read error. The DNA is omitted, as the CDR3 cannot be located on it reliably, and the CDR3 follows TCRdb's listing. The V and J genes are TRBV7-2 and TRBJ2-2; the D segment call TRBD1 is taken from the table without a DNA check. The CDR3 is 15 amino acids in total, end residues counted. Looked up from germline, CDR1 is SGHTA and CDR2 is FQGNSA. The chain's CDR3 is CASSLLAFDTGERGG.

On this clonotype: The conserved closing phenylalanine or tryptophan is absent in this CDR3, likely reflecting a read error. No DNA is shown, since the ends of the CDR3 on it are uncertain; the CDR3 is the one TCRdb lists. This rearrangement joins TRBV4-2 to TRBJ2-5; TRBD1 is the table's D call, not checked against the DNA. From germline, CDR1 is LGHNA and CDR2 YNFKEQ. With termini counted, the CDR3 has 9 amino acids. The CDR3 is CGSSQERGG.

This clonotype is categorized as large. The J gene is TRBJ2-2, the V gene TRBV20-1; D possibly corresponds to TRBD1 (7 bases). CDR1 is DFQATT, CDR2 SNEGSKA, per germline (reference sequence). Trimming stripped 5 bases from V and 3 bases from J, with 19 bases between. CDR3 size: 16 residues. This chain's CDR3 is CSAQDVGRGDTGELFF. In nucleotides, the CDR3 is TGCAGTGCTCAAGACGTGGGCAGGGGGGACACCGGGGAGCTGTTTTTT.

The CDR3 loop reads CAWSVLERDTGELFF. As DNA, the CDR3 is TGTGCCTGGAGTGTGCTAGAGCGGGACACCGGGGAGCTGTTTTTT. The V call is TRBV30, the J call TRBJ2-2; tentative D call: TRBD2 (6 bases). CDR1 is GTSNPN and CDR2 is SVGIG in the germline V gene (reference sequence). The CDR3 runs 15 residues. Trimming removed 0 bases at V and 3 bases at J, with 11 bases between.

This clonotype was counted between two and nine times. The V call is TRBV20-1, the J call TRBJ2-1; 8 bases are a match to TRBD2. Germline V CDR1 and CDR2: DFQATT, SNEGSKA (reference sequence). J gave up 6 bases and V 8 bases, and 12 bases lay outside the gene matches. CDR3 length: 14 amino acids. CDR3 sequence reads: CSRPGLGDLNEQFF. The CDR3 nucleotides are TGCAGTCGTCCGGGACTAGGTGATCTCAATGAGCAGTTCTTC.

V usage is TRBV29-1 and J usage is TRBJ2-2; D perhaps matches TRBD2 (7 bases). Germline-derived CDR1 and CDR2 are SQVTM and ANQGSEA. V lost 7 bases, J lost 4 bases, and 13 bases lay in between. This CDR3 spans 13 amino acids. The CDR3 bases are TGCAGCGCAAGGGCGGGGGCCACCGGGGAGCTGTTTTTT. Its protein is CSARAGATGELFF.

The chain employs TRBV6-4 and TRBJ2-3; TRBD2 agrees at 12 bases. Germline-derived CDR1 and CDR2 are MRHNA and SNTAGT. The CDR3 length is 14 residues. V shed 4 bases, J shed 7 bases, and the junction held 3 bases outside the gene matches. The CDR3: CASSGTSGAYTQYF. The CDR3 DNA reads TGTGCCAGCAGTGGGACTAGCGGGGCATATACGCAGTATTTT.

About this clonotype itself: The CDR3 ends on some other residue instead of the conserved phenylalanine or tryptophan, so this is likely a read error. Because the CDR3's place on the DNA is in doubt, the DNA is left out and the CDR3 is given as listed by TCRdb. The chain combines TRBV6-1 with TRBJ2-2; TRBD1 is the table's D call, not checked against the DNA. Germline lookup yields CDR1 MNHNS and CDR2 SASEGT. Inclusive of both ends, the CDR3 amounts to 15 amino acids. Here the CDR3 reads CASSAGTGDTGELLG.

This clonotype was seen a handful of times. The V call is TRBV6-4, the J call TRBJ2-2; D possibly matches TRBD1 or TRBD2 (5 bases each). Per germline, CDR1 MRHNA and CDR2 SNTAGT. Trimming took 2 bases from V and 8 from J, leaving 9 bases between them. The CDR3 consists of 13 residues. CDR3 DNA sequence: TGTGCCAGCAGTGACGGGGACGCGGGGGAGCTGTTTTTT. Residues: CASSDGDAGELFF.

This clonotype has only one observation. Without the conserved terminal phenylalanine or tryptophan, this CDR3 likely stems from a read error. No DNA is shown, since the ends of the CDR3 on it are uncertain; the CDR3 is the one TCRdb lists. Here the CDR3 reads CASSQDGGSGANVMNG. This chain joins TRBV7-3 and TRBJ2-6; TRBD1, the table's D call, lacks a check against the DNA. A total of 16 residues make up the CDR3, ends included. In germline, CDR1 is SGHTA, CDR2 FQGTGA.

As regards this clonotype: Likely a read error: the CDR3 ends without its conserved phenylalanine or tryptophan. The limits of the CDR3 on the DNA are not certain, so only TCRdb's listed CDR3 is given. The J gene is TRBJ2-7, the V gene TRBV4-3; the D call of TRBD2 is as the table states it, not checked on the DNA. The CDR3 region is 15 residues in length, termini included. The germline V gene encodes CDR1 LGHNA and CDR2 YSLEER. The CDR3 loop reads CASSQEEGSGEEKEG.

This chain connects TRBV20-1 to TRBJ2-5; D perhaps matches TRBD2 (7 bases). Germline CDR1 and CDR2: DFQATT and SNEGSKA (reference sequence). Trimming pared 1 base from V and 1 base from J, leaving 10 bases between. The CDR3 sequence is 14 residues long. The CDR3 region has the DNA TGCAGTGCTAGAGCAGGGGAGGGCCAAGAGACCCAGTACTTC. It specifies CSARAGEGQETQYF.

CDR3 nucleotide sequence: TGCAGTGCTAACCGGGACTACACCAATGAGCAGTTCTTC. This gives the protein CSANRDYTNEQFF. The chain couples TRBV20-1 to TRBJ2-1; 7 nucleotides match TRBD2. Trimming at V came to 4 bases and at J to 6 bases, leaving 6 bases not matched to a gene. Germline values: CDR1 DFQATT, CDR2 SNEGSKA (reference sequence). This CDR3 has 13 residues.